This T cell receptor (beta chain) was found in a study of T-cell reconstitution after alpha-beta-depleted transplantation in children. Preparation of the TCRbeta library used unique molecular identifiers. TCRdb itself ran the PCR reads through MiXCR, one entry per CDR3 protein. The data show hundreds of thousands of distinct CDR3 sequences, approximately 17% seen once. Between the trimmed V and J ends, which lost 6 bases and 7 bases, there was a span of 7 bases. The CDR3 has 12 residues. Ten or more counts support this clonotype. The source is a human donor who donated a stem cell graft to a child with acute myeloid leukemia. The chain has TRBV12-3 or TRBV12-4 and TRBJ1-6; D is uncertain. Sequenced material: PBMCs from the stem cell graft donor, taken from the stem cell graft. CDR3 bases: TGTGCCAGCAGAGCGGAAAATTCACCCCTCCACTTT. This gives the protein CASRAENSPLHF.